Listed below are T cell receptor beta chains from one sample, sequenced in a study of blood T cell repertoires in COVID-19. This table comes from immunoSEQ multiplex PCR, and its TCRdb copy is limited to in-frame clones, with some not included. The sample lists some 220,000 clones, 80% to 85% occurring once. Sample: peripheral blood. These receptor sequences come from a woman in her 70s with COVID-19, enrolled during active disease. Both conserved end residues are part of each CDR3.

V,CDR3
TRBV28,CASSFTQEKLFF
TRBV6-6,CASSDPNEKLFF
TRBV20-1,CSASSGRASSEQYF
TRBV28,CASRPGVASGRGVTGELFF
TRBV3-1/TRBV3-2,CASSGLAGTGELFF
TRBV28,CATQPREANQPQHF
TRBV5-1,CASRASGGNTDTQYF
TRBV30,CAWSKGLAGQETQYF
TRBV9,CATPSGDQPQHF
TRBV10-3,CATQGTGYGYTF
TRBV9,CASSLYPGTEGGYTF
TRBV6-5,CACRLGQGGGEKLFF
TRBV28,CASSLPHWPQFF
TRBV18,CASSPGQGRGANVLTF
TRBV5-1,CASSLQGRDYEQYF
TRBV5-4,CASSLGSPGRHEKLFF
TRBV7-2,CASSRDQGMGGYTF
TRBV9,CASSEDSYNQPQHF
TRBV11-2,CASSLGPWPGYNEQFF
TRBV30,CAWSGTGDGYTF
TRBV9,CASSVGGTTGVGNTIYF
TRBV11-2,CASSLAGTGPYEQYF
TRBV5-1,CASSLFQISSANVLTF
TRBV27,CASSASINRGTGYTF
TRBV7-5,CAVDRRANYGYTF
TRBV12-3/TRBV12-4,CASSPPTYTEAFF
TRBV11-2,CASSPRLAGGGVYNEQFF
TRBV6-5,CATRGQGENTIYF
TRBV7-3,CASSFGTSGKAPNTGELFF
TRBV5-1,CASSLGDLNTEAFF
TRBV30,CAWRPRRQPEAFF
TRBV30,CAWSVLSGGRGYTF
TRBV28,CASSSTPYSNQPQHF
TRBV9,CASSAAGVAEKLFF
TRBV11-3,CASSLGLSSYNEQFF
TRBV12-3/TRBV12-4,CASRRDRAFREFF
TRBV28,CASSSPTRGEKLFF
TRBV29-1,CSVEQIAGWGTDTQYF
TRBV19,CASSMTSGNQETQYF
TRBV19,CASSLAGAGNQPQHF
TRBV11-2,CASSLVQTYEQYF
TRBV19,CASKQGANTEAFF
TRBV7-2,CASSSQQGVRYEQYF
TRBV7-8,CASSPGGQGAYGYTF
TRBV11-1,CASSSRVSGRDNEQFF
TRBV5-5,CASSLAPRSSEKLFF
TRBV28,CACRRASRGSYNEQFF
TRBV27,CASSLVSGNTEAFF
TRBV2,CASSGRLAGEGEQFF
TRBV28,CATTGESTDTQYF
TRBV7-2,CASSLSRISNTEAFF
TRBV19,CASSDTGARPARELFF
TRBV28,CASQSVQVLTGELFF
TRBV5-6,CASSLQAGEKLFF
TRBV6-5,CASRSGQGRNYEQYF